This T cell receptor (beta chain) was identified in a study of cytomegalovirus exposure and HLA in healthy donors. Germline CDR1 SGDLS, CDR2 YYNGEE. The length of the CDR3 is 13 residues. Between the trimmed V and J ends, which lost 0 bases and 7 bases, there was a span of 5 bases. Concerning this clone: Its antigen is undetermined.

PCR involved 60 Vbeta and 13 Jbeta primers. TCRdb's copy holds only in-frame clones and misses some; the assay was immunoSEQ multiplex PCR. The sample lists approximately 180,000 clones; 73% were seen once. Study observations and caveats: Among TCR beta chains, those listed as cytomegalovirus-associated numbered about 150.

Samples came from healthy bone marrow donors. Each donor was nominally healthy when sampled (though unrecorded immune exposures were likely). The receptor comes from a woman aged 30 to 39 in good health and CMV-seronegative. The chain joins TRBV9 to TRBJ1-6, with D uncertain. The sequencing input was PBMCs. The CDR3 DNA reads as TGTGCCAGCAGCGTAGAGCCGAATTCACCCCTCCACTTT. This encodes CASSVEPNSPLHF.